This TCR beta chain is from a study of T-cell reconstitution after alpha-beta-depleted transplantation in children. The study's findings and limits: Two months or so post-transplant, alpha-beta T cells reportedly derived from several hundred expanded graft clones. Fresh T-cell production supplied most of the T-cell counts and diversity seen one year after transplant.

On this clonotype itself: Its antigen is unknown.

Unique molecular identifiers were used to barcode this TCRbeta library. A single record per CDR3 protein comes from TCRdb applying MiXCR to the PCR reads. The table records some 100,000 distinct CDR3 sequences, around 22% of them present only once. The CDR3 is 15 amino acids. V shed 3 bases and J 1 base; nucleotides not matched to a gene: 3. Germline CDR1 is MGHDK and CDR2 is SYGVNS. The TCR was taken from a boy aged 2-9 years with acute lymphoblastic leukemia, due to receive a stem cell transplant. V gene TRBV25-1 combines with J gene TRBJ2-1; 7 nucleotides match TRBD1. Sequences were derived from PBMCs, sampled before TCRalphabeta/CD19-depleted stem cell transplant. The CDR3 DNA reads TGTGCCAGCAGTGACCCGGGACAGTCCTACAATGAGCAGTTCTTC. Its protein is CASSDPGQSYNEQFF.